This T cell receptor beta chain was recovered during a study of naive and memory T cell subsets. Only a few counts were recorded for this clonotype. The beta constant-region primer was an equimolar mix of two oligonucleotides covering TRBC1 and TRBC2. Ligated cDNA was amplified by four rounds of PCR with nested alpha and beta constant-region primers and SP2. In TCRdb, the UMI-ligation and nested PCR reads were re-called with MiXCR into one record per CDR3 protein. In the table there are some 16,000 distinct CDR3 sequences, approximately 8.6% of which are singletons. Germline CDR1 and CDR2: WSHSY and SAAADI. The CDR3 extends over 12 amino acids. Trimming took off 8 bases at V and 7 bases at J, with 12 bases between the two ends. Separate alpha and beta amplification began at the second PCR step. Overnight CMV lysate stimulation of fresh PBMCs defined donor CMV status by CD4+ IFNgamma.

The sequence came from a human donor in good health. Sequencing was done on a sample of central memory CD8+ T cells from blood. This chain uses TRBV10-2 with TRBJ2-1, with D uncertain. The CDR3 loop is CASRGESNEQFF. CDR3 bases: TGCGCCAGCCGAGGAGAATCGAATGAGCAGTTCTTC.